This TCR beta chain was identified during a study of response to subunit inactivated influenza vaccine. This clonotype was counted only a few times. TCRdb independently ran MiXCR on the RT-PCR reads; one entry per CDR3 protein. The sample holds about 650,000 distinct CDR3 sequences, 12% to 15% seen once. Germline CDR1 reads DFQATT; CDR2 reads SNEGSKA (reference sequence). The CDR3 totals 13 residues. V was pared by 3 bases and J by 0 bases, with 9 bases between. The TCR sequence derives from a man aged 50 to 60 who received an inactivated influenza vaccine. The rearrangement uses TRBV20-1 and TRBJ2-7; D is unresolved. The source was PBMCs from blood, collected around 15 days before vaccination. CDR3 nucleotide sequence: TGCAGTGCTAGCAGGTCGTCCTCCTACGAGCAGTACTTC. Translation gives CSASRSSSYEQYF.